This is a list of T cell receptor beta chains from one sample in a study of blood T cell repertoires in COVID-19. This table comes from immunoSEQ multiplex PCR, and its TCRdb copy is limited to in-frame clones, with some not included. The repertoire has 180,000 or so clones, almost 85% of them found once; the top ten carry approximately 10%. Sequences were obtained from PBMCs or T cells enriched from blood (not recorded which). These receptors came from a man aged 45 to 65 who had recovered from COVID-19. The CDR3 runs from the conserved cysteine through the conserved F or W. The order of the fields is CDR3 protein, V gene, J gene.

CASSTDRGETQYF,TRBV7-2,TRBJ2-5
CASSLTTGANSPLHF,TRBV5-1,TRBJ1-6
CASSRDLHTGELFF,TRBV19,TRBJ2-2
CASSLDPSGISYEQYF,TRBV7-2,TRBJ2-7
CASSFPSGGGTQYF,TRBV7-2,TRBJ2-5
CASSELYQSGQPQHF,TRBV6-1,TRBJ1-5
CASSQTANTEAFF,TRBV3-1/TRBV3-2,TRBJ1-1
CSVDFGLAEKLFF,TRBV29-1,TRBJ1-4
CASSRGTGGRDTQYF,TRBV18,TRBJ2-3
CASKLGTEGEKLFF,TRBV6-5,TRBJ1-4
CASRRGQETQYF,TRBV5-4,TRBJ2-5
CASSLLQGIGETQYF,TRBV28,TRBJ2-5
CASSFEGDQPQHF,TRBV5-1,TRBJ1-5
CASGLGQATEAFF,TRBV12-5,TRBJ1-1
CASSMTVTDTQYF,TRBV9,TRBJ2-3
CASSATTGLGSISQPQHF,TRBV28,TRBJ1-5
CASSVGGGEDEQYF,TRBV9,TRBJ2-7
CASSSQQGWGYTF,TRBV28,TRBJ1-2
CASSRTGGGNTIYF,TRBV3-1/TRBV3-2,TRBJ1-3
CASSPPMGAQSPLHF,TRBV6-2/TRBV6-3,TRBJ1-6
CASSSPLYEQYF,TRBV28,TRBJ2-7
CASSVGGDNSPLHF,TRBV9,TRBJ1-6
CATLLGGTSGRSNEQFF,TRBV10-2,TRBJ2-1
CASSERRVDTGELFF,TRBV25-1,TRBJ2-2
CASSVSPAGGTINEQFF,TRBV9,TRBJ2-1
CASRSDRANEQYF,TRBV10-2,TRBJ2-7
CSASKAGISNQPQHF,TRBV20-1,TRBJ1-5
CASSLDRTGFDSPLHF,TRBV11-2,TRBJ1-6
CAWRVRGGQETQYF,TRBV30,TRBJ2-5
CATQTSGDTDTQYF,TRBV7-9,TRBJ2-3
CATSGDYFNEQFF,TRBV15,TRBJ2-1
CASSPLGWASGGYEQYF,TRBV28,TRBJ2-7
CASSADRDQPQHF,TRBV19,TRBJ1-5
CASSHPPGLGNNEQFF,TRBV6-2/TRBV6-3,TRBJ2-1
CASSLVLAETQYF,TRBV11-2,TRBJ2-5
CASSEWDRGVF,TRBV6-1,TRBJ2-7
CASSLGWGQSIEAFF,TRBV7-2,TRBJ1-1
CAISDRNNEQFF,TRBV10-3,TRBJ2-1
CASSRPGQGLETQYF,TRBV28,TRBJ2-5
CSASQGVAGPRDTQYF,TRBV20-1,TRBJ2-3
CASSLVARTSGGNEQYF,TRBV7-8,TRBJ2-7
CASSFSVNTEAFF,TRBV19,TRBJ1-1
CASSEGQGALQPQHF,TRBV2,TRBJ1-5
CASSLVGLSNEQFF,TRBV5-1,TRBJ2-1
CASSTQVLWETQYF,TRBV28,TRBJ2-5
CATQPGQTNTEAFF,TRBV24-1,TRBJ1-1
CASSPYGEPNSYEQYF,TRBV27,TRBJ2-7
CASSVRGGVVETQYF,TRBV9,TRBJ2-5
CASSPGQGAKQYF,TRBV2,TRBJ2-7
CASSPTSGVKYNEQFF,TRBV28,TRBJ2-1
CASSGPGTGGAGSYGYTF,TRBV2,TRBJ1-2
CASSKGEGPGGYTF,TRBV21-1,TRBJ1-2
CATSREGGRDPFF,TRBV15,TRBJ1-2
CARSRLSTSSYEQYF,TRBV5-3,TRBJ2-7